The sequence of this TCR beta chain was determined in a study of blood T cells in healthy people across ages. At least 6.5 million PBMCs were isolated per sample. The sample holds a few counts of this clonotype. A second PCR of 7 to 11 cycles used a sample-barcoded 5' primer and a J-beta primer mix. TCRdb ran MiXCR on the 5' RACE reads and lists one entry per CDR3 protein. The data contain over 950,000 distinct CDR3 sequences, 35% to 45% of them singletons. Trimming pared 2 bases from V and 1 base from J, leaving 14 bases between. The germline CDR1 and CDR2 sequences are LNHNV and YYDKDF (reference sequence). This CDR3 region has 16 residues.

This receptor was taken from a man aged 18 to 29 in good health. This chain uses TRBV15 with TRBJ1-1, with D possibly TRBD1 on 6 matching bases. The sequenced sample consisted of blood. Here the CDR3 DNA reads TGTGCCACCAGCAGAAAGCTAACAGGGACGAACACTGAAGCTTTCTTT. It translates to CATSRKLTGTNTEAFF.